The rows below give T cell receptor beta chains drawn from one sample of a study of T cell responses to AZD1222 COVID-19 vaccine. Some clones are missing from TCRdb's copy, which holds only in-frame ones; the method was immunoSEQ multiplex PCR. The sample lists around 80,000 clones; over 75% were seen once. The sample in question was peripheral blood, obtained 28 days after the second AZD1222 dose. The receptors come from an adult who received the AZD1222 COVID-19 vaccine. Both conserved end residues are trimmed from each CDR3. Each record gives: J gene, V gene, D gene, CDR3 protein. D genes are given only for firm matches.

TRBJ1-4 TRBV19 TRBD1 ASSLGTAINEKLF
TRBJ2-3 TRBV2 NA ASSARGTQY
TRBJ1-2 TRBV5-5 NA ASSLGEGQIYGYT
TRBJ1-2 TRBV28 TRBD1 ASSLGTEFYGYT
TRBJ2-3 TRBV28 TRBD1 ASSPSGTGSTDTQY
TRBJ1-1 TRBV5-6 NA ASSLVWREVAAF
TRBJ1-5 TRBV19 TRBD1 ASSPRTGNSNQPQH
TRBJ1-1 TRBV5-4 NA ASSLGRAEAF
TRBJ1-1 TRBV24-1 NA ATSLAGEPEAF
TRBJ1-5 TRBV6-5 NA ASSYAYQGPQH
TRBJ1-1 TRBV3-1/TRBV3-2 NA ASSQDQQQPPSTF
TRBJ2-3 TRBV7-9 TRBD1 ASSLGGAGGPDTQY
TRBJ1-1 TRBV6-5 NA ASTREGNPEAF
TRBJ2-2 TRBV7-8 TRBD2 ASRWAGGNTGELF
TRBJ1-6 TRBV9 NA ASSVGWGTSSPLH
TRBJ2-7 TRBV20-1 NA SAPRYEQY
TRBJ2-1 TRBV7-2 NA ASRNTPPTGNNEQF
TRBJ1-2 TRBV19 NA ASSDPTGHRGTHGYT
TRBJ1-1 TRBV6-1 NA ASSDQGNMNTEAF
TRBJ1-6 TRBV9 TRBD1 ASSPRTGKASPLH
TRBJ2-2 TRBV7-6 TRBD2 ASSHVLAGDAGELF
TRBJ2-7 TRBV7-6 NA ASSFGQSGSEQY
TRBJ2-3 TRBV3-1/TRBV3-2 NA ASSWRGNTQY
TRBJ2-1 TRBV24-1 NA ATSGRQKAWEEQF
TRBJ1-3 TRBV28 NA ASSLPQTVGNTIY
TRBJ2-7 TRBV13 NA ASTPPSTQARRREQY
TRBJ2-3 TRBV3-1/TRBV3-2 TRBD2 ASSLSGGAADTQY
TRBJ2-3 TRBV19 TRBD1 ASGAGQGILGTDTQY
TRBJ1-5 TRBV27 TRBD1 ASRPRPTGIDQPQH
TRBJ1-1 TRBV29-1 NA SVEFTEAF
TRBJ2-7 TRBV7-2 NA ASSLSPSYSGEQY
TRBJ2-7 TRBV7-9 TRBD2 ASSLDLAVYEQY
TRBJ1-4 TRBV6-5 NA ASSYYPYEKLF
TRBJ2-7 TRBV29-1 NA SGTLLGEQY
TRBJ1-1 TRBV29-1 TRBD1 SVAQGQGSWTEAF
TRBJ1-1 TRBV10-3 NA AITPNKATEAF
TRBJ1-5 TRBV19 NA ASTNVGLSDQPQH
TRBJ2-1 TRBV7-3 NA ASSFSSAHHEQF
TRBJ1-1 TRBV28 NA ASSLRPNTEAF
TRBJ2-7 TRBV9 NA ASSEGDRDGHYEQY
TRBJ2-1 TRBV3-1/TRBV3-2 TRBD2 ASSHFLAGRNEQF
TRBJ1-5 TRBV7-9 NA ATAKQGDVQPQH
TRBJ2-7 TRBV29-1 NA SVVIDDSYEQY
TRBJ2-7 TRBV7-9 NA ATDVGANSYEQY
TRBJ1-4 TRBV13 NA ASSLGTESNEKLF
TRBJ1-2 TRBV5-5 NA ASSSLGKGNRDYGYT
TRBJ1-1 TRBV28 NA ASSLVTGAEAF
TRBJ1-1 TRBV12-3/TRBV12-4 NA ASSLQGTEAF
TRBJ1-5 TRBV19 NA ATQVWGTGNQPQH
TRBJ2-7 TRBV7-9 NA ASSSQEIEQY
TRBJ2-3 TRBV21-1 NA ASPDGTGWTDTQY